The T cell receptor (beta chain) described here comes from a study of T cells in Graves' hyperthyroidism and ophthalmopathy. Patients were aged 18 to 65, had disease duration under 2 months, and had newly diagnosed hyperthyroidism. Template material for amplifying TCR beta CDR3 regions consisted of RNA transcripts. Researchers ran a first-round RT-PCR on the TCR CDR3 using the HTBI primer set. Each CDR3 protein is one row after TCRdb ran MiXCR on the multiplex PCR reads. The sample includes approximately 320,000 distinct CDR3 sequences, roughly 15% of them seen just once. Points on this clonotype: Its antigen is currently unknown.

CDR1 SEHNR and CDR2 FQNEAQ come from the germline V gene (reference sequence). Trimming stripped 6 bases from V and 1 base from J, with 9 bases between. CDR3 length equals 13 residues. Study outcomes and limitations: A model built on 13 V-J features separated ophthalmopathy from stable hyperthyroidism. Most thyroid-expanded clonotypes above 0.001 were also found in blood.

Source material: blood. This TCR came from a man aged 25 to 40 with Graves' hyperthyroidism. The chain joins TRBV7-9 to TRBJ1-1; D ambiguous. In nucleotides, the CDR3 is TGTGCCAGCAGTCAACAGCGGAACACTGAAGCTTTCTTT. Translating it yields CASSQQRNTEAFF.